One sample yielded the 14 T cell receptor beta chains listed below, sequenced in a study of blood T cell repertoires in COVID-19. The table came from immunoSEQ multiplex PCR; TCRdb's copy has only in-frame clones and leaves some out. In the table there are 280,000 or so clones, 70% to 90% of which are singletons. The source material was PBMCs or T cells enriched from blood (not recorded which). The receptors originated from a woman in her thirties or forties who had recovered from COVID-19.

The rearrangement joins TRBV4-3 to TRBJ2-5, with 11 bases that match TRBD2. The V and J ends lost 4 bases and 1 base, in that order; junction bases with no gene match: 14. This CDR3 is built from 19 residues. Germline CDR1 reads LGHNA; CDR2 reads YSLEER. CDR3 in DNA: TGCGCCAGCAGCCTCAAGGTGACTAGCGGGAAGGGGGTCCAAGAGACCCAGTACTTC. Translated, it gives CASSLKVTSGKGVQETQYF.

The CDR3 loop reads CASSQTSGRQYEQYF. The CDR3 bases are TGTGCCAGCAGCCAGACTAGCGGGAGACAGTACGAGCAGTACTTC. This chain uses TRBV3-1 (or the pseudogene TRBV3-2) with TRBJ2-7, with 12 bases that match TRBD2. Germline V gives CDR1 LGHDT, CDR2 YNNKEL (reference sequence). CDR3 length: 15 amino acids. V shed 3 bases and J 4 bases; nucleotides not matched to a gene: 4.

This clone occurred once. V gene TRBV9 combines with J gene TRBJ2-3; 8 nucleotides line up with TRBD2. Germline lookup yields CDR1 SGDLS and CDR2 YYNGEE. This CDR3 has 15 amino acids. V was clipped by 3 bases and J by 4 bases; unmatched bases: 7. The CDR3 sequence: CASSAAGLDADTQYF. DNA of the CDR3: TGTGCCAGCAGCGCCGCGGGACTAGATGCAGATACGCAGTATTTT.

The J gene is TRBJ2-2, the V gene TRBV21-1; the D call TRBD2 from the table was never checked on the DNA. TRBV21-1 is listed as a pseudogene. The CDR3 runs to 14 residues. DNA for the CDR3: TGTGCCAGCAGCAAAGATGGGAGCACCGGGGAGCTGTTTTTT. Translation: CASSKDGSTGELFF.

This clone was seen just once. V and J are TRBV7-8 and TRBJ2-7, with D perhaps matching TRBD1 (5 bases). The CDR3 length is 19 residues. Germline V gene lookup returns CDR1 SGHVS and CDR2 FQNEAQ. Trimming removed 1 base from V and 2 bases from J, with 24 bases in between. The CDR3 loop is CASSLVVGPSSPSAYEQYF. Here the CDR3 DNA reads TGTGCCAGCAGCTTAGTGGTGGGGCCCTCCTCCCCTTCGGCCTACGAGCAGTACTTC.

V usage is TRBV6-2 or TRBV6-3 and J usage is TRBJ2-7, with D possibly being TRBD2 (5 bases). The V gene's germline CDR1 is MNHEY and CDR2 SVGEGT. V was pared by 0 bases and J by 7 bases, with 25 bases between. This CDR3 region has 18 residues. CDR3 DNA: TGTGCCAGCAGTTACTCGAGGGCGAGAGAAGAGAAGAGGGAGGAGCAGTACTTC. This translates into CASSYSRAREEKREEQYF.

This chain uses TRBV7-9 with TRBJ2-1; 11 bases align to TRBD2. After removal of 5 bases from V and 4 bases from J, the junction contained 7 bases not matched to a gene. The germline CDR1 and CDR2 sequences are SEHNR and FQNEAQ (reference sequence). This CDR3 region has 16 residues. The CDR3 sequence is CASSQSGTSGYNEQFF. Here the CDR3 DNA reads TGTGCCAGCAGCCAATCCGGGACTAGCGGATACAATGAGCAGTTCTTC.

The rearrangement uses TRBV10-3 and TRBJ2-2, with D perhaps matching TRBD2 (5 bases). Germline assignment: CDR1 ENHRY and CDR2 SYGVKD. The V end was cut by 11 bases, the J end by 9 bases, with 13 bases between. This CDR3 is built from 11 residues. This CDR3 is CASSGERELFF. The CDR3 nucleotides read TGTGCCTCGAGCGGAGAGAGGGAGCTGTTTTTT.

V gene TRBV2 combines with J gene TRBJ2-7; D not certain. V shed 2 bases and J shed 2 bases, with 7 bases lying between them. Germline CDR1 SNHLY, CDR2 FYNNEI. The CDR3 consists of 13 residues. In DNA, the CDR3 is TGTGCCAGCAGTGAAATGAGGACCTACGAGCAGTACTTC. Translated, it gives CASSEMRTYEQYF.

V gene TRBV29-1 combines with J gene TRBJ2-5, with TRBD2 as a possible D gene (6 bases). Germline V gives CDR1 SQVTM, CDR2 ANQGSEA. V lost 6 bases to trimming and J lost 4 bases, with 18 bases between them. The CDR3 runs to 14 residues. CDR3 sequence (DNA): TGCAGCGTCCGCAGGGACTCTGGAGGAGAGACCCAGTACTTC. Encoded protein: CSVRRDSGGETQYF. The whole variable domain, filled in from reference TRBV29-1 and TRBJ2-5, reads SAVISQKPSRDICQRGTSLTIQCQVDSQVTMMFWYRQQPGQSLTLIATANQGSEATYESGFVIDKFPISRPNLTFSTLTVSNMSPEDSSIYLCSVRRDSGGETQYFGPGTRLLVL.

This rearrangement joins TRBV20-1 to TRBJ2-7; the D is unclear. CDR3 length: 11 residues. Germline-derived CDR1 and CDR2 are DFQATT and SNEGSKA (reference sequence). V was trimmed by 7 bases and J by 7 bases, leaving 14 bases between them. In nucleotides, the CDR3 is TGCAGTGTTAGGTCCTCCGGGGAGCAGTACTTC. This translates into CSVRSSGEQYF.

The chain recombines TRBV7-8 with TRBJ2-7; TRBD2 agrees at 14 bases. CDR1 and CDR2 (germline): SGHVS, FQNEAQ. The trim removed 1 base at V and 1 base at J, leaving 0 bases unmatched. The CDR3 length is 16 residues. The CDR3 DNA reads as TGTGCCAGCAGCTTAGGGACTAGCGGGGGGTCCTACGAGCAGTACTTC. Translating gives CASSLGTSGGSYEQYF.

This chain joins TRBV2 and TRBJ2-7, with TRBD1 as a possible D gene (5 bases). Trimming pared 3 bases from V and 3 bases from J, leaving 9 bases between. CDR1 is SNHLY and CDR2 is FYNNEI in the germline V gene. This CDR3 comprises 13 residues. Written as DNA, the CDR3 is TGTGCCAGCAGTGACCAGGGAATCTACGAGCAGTACTTC. Translating it yields CASSDQGIYEQYF.

The chain employs TRBV11-3 and TRBJ2-3; D is perhaps TRBD2 (6 bases). This CDR3 spans 15 amino acids. Germline loops: CDR1 SGHNT, CDR2 YENEEA. V dropped 5 bases and J dropped 2 bases, with 14 bases sitting between them. CDR3 amino acids: CASSPGGGLTDTQYF. Here the CDR3 DNA reads TGTGCCAGCAGCCCCGGTGGGGGACTCACAGATACGCAGTATTTT.